What follows are 18 T cell receptor beta chains derived from one specimen sequenced in a study of early T cells in non-severe SARS-CoV-2 infection. TCRdb reprocessed the 5' RACE reads via MiXCR and lists one record per CDR3 protein. This table has some 66,000 distinct CDR3 sequences, 9.1% appearing once. The source material was whole blood. These receptors all come from an adult who was a healthcare worker with PCR-confirmed SARS-CoV-2 infection or an uninfected control (not recorded which).

In DNA, the CDR3 is TGCGCCAGCAGCCTAGGAGGTACACCCTACAATGAGCAGTTCTTC. Translating gives CASSLGGTPYNEQFF. The gene calls are TRBV5-1 and TRBJ2-1; the D gene is possibly TRBD2 (5 bases). There are 15 residues in the CDR3. Germline V CDR1 and CDR2: SGHRS, YFSETQ. Deletions cut 4 bases from V and 2 bases from J, with 13 bases between.

This clonotype was counted once. This chain links TRBV29-1 with TRBJ2-3; D might be TRBD2 (6 bases). Germline V gives CDR1 SQVTM, CDR2 ANQGSEA. The CDR3 has 12 amino acids. The ends were cut back, 3 bases at V and 5 bases at J, with 9 bases in the middle. CDR3 in amino acids: CSVDRREDTQYF. The CDR3 bases are TGCAGCGTTGATAGGAGGGAAGATACGCAGTATTTT.

This clonotype has a handful of counts. This rearrangement joins TRBV20-1 to TRBJ2-7, with D possibly matching TRBD1 (5 bases). Germline CDR1 reads DFQATT; CDR2 reads SNEGSKA (reference sequence). Trimming shortened V by 1 base and J by 3 bases, and 13 bases separated the two germline ends. The CDR3 has 14 amino acids. The CDR3 here is CSARATDRYYEQYF. CDR3 in DNA: TGCAGTGCTAGAGCGACAGACAGATACTACGAGCAGTACTTC.

This clonotype was detected once. J is TRBJ2-7 and V is TRBV5-1; D perhaps matches TRBD2 (6 bases). CDR1 is SGHRS, CDR2 YFSETQ, per germline. The V end lost 3 bases, the J end lost 4 bases, and 11 bases lay between the germline ends. CDR3 length: 13 residues. The CDR3 region is CASSSRSGYEQYF. CDR3 sequence (DNA): TGCGCCAGCAGCTCCCGTAGCGGTTACGAGCAGTACTTC.

In its sample, this clonotype was seen a few times. The chain couples TRBV7-9 to TRBJ2-7, with TRBD2 matching 7 bases. V lost 6 bases and J lost 7; bases outside the gene matches: 15. CDR1 and CDR2 from the germline V gene are SEHNR and FQNEAQ (reference sequence). CDR3 size: 15 residues. This CDR3 reads CASRRGSGSKEEQYF. The DNA for the CDR3 is TGTGCCAGCAGGCGGGGTAGCGGGTCGAAGGAGGAGCAGTACTTC.

This clonotype was detected only a few times. As DNA, the CDR3 is TGTGCCAGCACCGGGGAGAGTGGCACAGATACGCAGTATTTT. Protein product: CASTGESGTDTQYF. The chain combines TRBV12-3 or TRBV12-4 with TRBJ2-3; D may be TRBD2 (5 bases). V shed 7 bases and J shed 1 base, with 12 bases lying between them. The CDR3 contains 14 residues.

This clonotype has ten or more counts. The chain couples TRBV20-1 to TRBJ2-1; 12 bases fit TRBD2. V was pared by 0 bases and J by 7 bases, with 7 bases of the junction left unmatched. CDR1 and CDR2 (germline): DFQATT, SNEGSKA (reference sequence). The CDR3 totals 16 residues. CDR3 protein: CSARETSGSFANEQFF. In nucleotides, the CDR3 is TGCAGTGCTAGAGAGACTAGCGGGAGTTTCGCTAATGAGCAGTTCTTC.

This clonotype was observed a few times. This chain uses TRBV20-1 with TRBJ2-3; 10 bases align to TRBD2. Germline CDR1 DFQATT, CDR2 SNEGSKA (reference sequence). There are 18 residues in the CDR3. J lost 0 bases, V lost 1 base, and 10 bases had no gene match. Written as DNA, the CDR3 is TGCAGTGCTAGAGGAGGTAGCGGGAGGACGATTAGCACAGATACGCAGTATTTT. Protein: CSARGGSGRTISTDTQYF.

The chain recombines TRBV30 with TRBJ2-2; possible D gene TRBD1, 5 bases. Germline loops: CDR1 GTSNPN, CDR2 SVGIG (reference sequence). This CDR3 comprises 13 residues. V lost 2 bases and J lost 6, with 10 bases in between. The CDR3 reads CAWSRQGPGELFF. In DNA, the CDR3 is TGTGCCTGGAGTCGGCAGGGCCCCGGGGAGCTGTTTTTT.

This clonotype appeared many times. The chain has TRBV6-2 or TRBV6-3 and TRBJ2-7; 10 bases agree with TRBD2. Germline CDR1 reads MNHEY; CDR2 reads SVGEGT. The CDR3 is made up of 16 amino acids. V shed 4 bases, J shed 2 bases, and the junction held 8 bases outside the gene matches. The CDR3 DNA reads TGTGCCAGCAGTTCCTCCGCTAGCGGGAGTCCCTACGAGCAGTACTTC. Amino acid sequence: CASSSSASGSPYEQYF.

This clonotype was found a few times. V is TRBV27 and J is TRBJ2-5; 8 bases are shared with TRBD1. V shed 4 bases, J shed 4 bases, and the junction held 5 bases outside the gene matches. Germline V gene lookup returns CDR1 MNHEY and CDR2 SMNVEV (reference sequence). The CDR3 runs 14 residues. CDR3 sequence (DNA): TGTGCCAGCAGTTCCCGGACAGGGCTAGAGACCCAGTACTTC. Its translation is CASSSRTGLETQYF.

This sequence joins TRBV9 and TRBJ2-5, with a weak D call TRBD2 (7 bases). The CDR3 is made up of 15 amino acids. CDR1 is SGDLS and CDR2 is YYNGEE in the germline V gene. The V end was cut by 6 bases, the J end by 4 bases, with 19 bases between. The CDR3 here is CASTIGGGPAETQYF. The CDR3 region has the DNA TGTGCCAGCACCATAGGGGGAGGGCCCGCAGAGACCCAGTACTTC.

J is TRBJ2-7 and V is TRBV21-1; the table names TRBD2, a call not compared with the DNA. TRBV21-1 is reported as a pseudogene. The CDR3 runs 18 residues. CDR3 bases: TGTGCCAGCAGCAAAGCGCTGGAAGGACTAGCGGCATCCTACGAGCAGTACTTC. This translates into CASSKALEGLAASYEQYF.

There are a few counts of this clonotype. V gene TRBV11-2 combines with J gene TRBJ2-2; the match to TRBD2 covers 10 bases. The V segment lost 7 bases and the J segment 4 bases; nucleotides outside the gene matches: 12. Looked up from germline, CDR1 is SGHAT and CDR2 is FQNNGV. The CDR3 covers 17 residues. The CDR3 region has the DNA TGTGCCAGCACTCGGGGCTCTTTAGCGGGGGGCACCGGGGAGCTGTTTTTT. It translates to CASTRGSLAGGTGELFF.

Many counts were recorded for this clonotype. CDR3 in amino acids: CASSLANGRAYEQYF. CDR3 bases: TGTGCCAGCAGCTTAGCTAACGGGAGGGCCTACGAGCAGTACTTC. The rearrangement joins TRBV7-2 to TRBJ2-7; 8 nucleotides agree with TRBD2. CDR1 and CDR2 (germline): SGHTA, FQGNSA. CDR3 length equals 15 residues. V lost 0 bases, J lost 2 bases, and 3 bases stayed unmatched.

Ten or more counts support this clonotype. J is TRBJ1-2 and V is TRBV29-1; D is possibly TRBD1 (6 bases). V was shortened by 3 bases and J by 4 bases, with 18 bases between the two germline ends. The V gene's germline CDR1 is SQVTM and CDR2 ANQGSEA. The CDR3 runs 15 residues. CDR3 sequence (DNA): TGCAGCGTTGACCACGGACAGCCTTCTTCCTATGGCTACACCTTC. This gives the protein CSVDHGQPSSYGYTF.

This clonotype occurred a few times. J is TRBJ2-7 and V is TRBV21-1; no check of the table's D call, TRBD2, against the DNA was made. TRBV21-1 is a pseudogene. The CDR3 loop spans 15 amino acids. The CDR3 sequence is CASSTLAGPSYEQYF. The CDR3 nucleotides read TGTGCCAGCAGCACGCTAGCGGGCCCCTCCTACGAGCAGTACTTC.

This clonotype was recorded at least ten times. Germline is not matched at one junction end, which may reflect a read error. This chain links TRBV20-1 with TRBJ2-2, with TRBD2 identical over 9 bases. The CDR3 spans 13 residues. Germline assignment: CDR1 DFQATT and CDR2 SNEGSKA (reference sequence). Here the CDR3 reads CSSSGKNTGELFF. The CDR3 DNA reads as TGCAGTTCTAGCGGGAAAAACACCGGGGAGCTGTTTTTT.